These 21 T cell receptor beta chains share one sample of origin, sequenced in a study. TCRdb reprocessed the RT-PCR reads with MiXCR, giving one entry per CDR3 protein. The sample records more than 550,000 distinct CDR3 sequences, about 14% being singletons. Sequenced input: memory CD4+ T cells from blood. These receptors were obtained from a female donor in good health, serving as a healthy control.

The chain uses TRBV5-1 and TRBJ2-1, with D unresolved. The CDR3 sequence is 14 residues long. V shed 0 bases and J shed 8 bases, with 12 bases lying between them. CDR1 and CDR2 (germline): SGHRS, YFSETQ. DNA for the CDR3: TGCGCCAGCAGCTTGGGAACCGCCGGAGATGAGCAGTTCTTC. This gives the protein CASSLGTAGDEQFF.

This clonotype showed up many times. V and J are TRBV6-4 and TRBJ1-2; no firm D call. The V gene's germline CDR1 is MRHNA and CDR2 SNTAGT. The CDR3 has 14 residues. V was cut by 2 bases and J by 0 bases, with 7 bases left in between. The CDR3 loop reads CASSDVFSNYGYTF. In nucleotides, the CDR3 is TGTGCCAGCAGTGACGTGTTTTCTAACTATGGCTACACCTTC.

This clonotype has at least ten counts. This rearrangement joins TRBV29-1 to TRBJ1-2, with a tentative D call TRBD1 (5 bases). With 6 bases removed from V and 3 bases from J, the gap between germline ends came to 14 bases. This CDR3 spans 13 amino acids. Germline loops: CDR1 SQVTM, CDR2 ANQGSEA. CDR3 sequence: CSVRVGTDYGYTF. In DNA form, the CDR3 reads TGCAGCGTAAGGGTAGGGACGGACTATGGCTACACCTTC.

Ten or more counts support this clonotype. The CDR3 DNA reads TGCGCCAGCAGCCAAACGACAGGGGGTGAAGATACGCAGTATTTT. The encoded protein is CASSQTTGGEDTQYF. The V and J genes are TRBV4-3 and TRBJ2-3, with 9 bases fitting TRBD1. The CDR3 runs to 15 residues. J gave up 5 bases and V 2 bases, and 5 bases lay outside the gene matches. Per germline, CDR1 LGHNA and CDR2 YSLEER.

As DNA, the CDR3 is TGTGCCAGCAGCTCCAGCATGGGCTACGAGCAGTACTTC. This gives the protein CASSSSMGYEQYF. V and J are TRBV7-2 and TRBJ2-7; no firm D call. The CDR3 is 13 residues long. Trimming cost V 4 bases and J 3 bases, with 10 bases left between them. Germline V lookup: CDR1 SGHTA, CDR2 FQGNSA. Looking up the rest from reference TRBV7-2 and TRBJ2-7 gives the full variable domain: GAGVSQSPSNKVTEKGKDVELRCDPISGHTALYWYRQSLGQGLEFLIYFQGNSAPDKSGLPSDRFSAERTGGSVSTLTIQRTQQEDSAVYLCASSSSMGYEQYFGPGTRLTVT.

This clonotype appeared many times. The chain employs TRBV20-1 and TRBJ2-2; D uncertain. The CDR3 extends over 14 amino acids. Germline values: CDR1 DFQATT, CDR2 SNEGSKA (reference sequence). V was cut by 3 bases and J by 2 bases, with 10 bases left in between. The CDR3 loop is CSASRRANTGELFF. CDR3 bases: TGCAGTGCTAGCCGCCGGGCCAACACCGGGGAGCTGTTTTTT.

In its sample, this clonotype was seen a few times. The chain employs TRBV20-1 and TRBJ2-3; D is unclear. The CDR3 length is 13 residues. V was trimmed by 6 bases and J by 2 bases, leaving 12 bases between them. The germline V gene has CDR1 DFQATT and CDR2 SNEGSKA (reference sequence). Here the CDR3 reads CSAHHLLTDTQYF. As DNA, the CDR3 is TGCAGTGCGCACCACTTACTCACAGATACGCAGTATTTT.

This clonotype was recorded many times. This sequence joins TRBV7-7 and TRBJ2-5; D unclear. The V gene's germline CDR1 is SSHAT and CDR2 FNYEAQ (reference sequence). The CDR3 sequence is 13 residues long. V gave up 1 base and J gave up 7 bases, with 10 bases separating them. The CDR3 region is CASSLEGQTTQYF. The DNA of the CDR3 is TGTGCCAGCAGCTTAGAAGGGCAGACGACCCAGTACTTC.

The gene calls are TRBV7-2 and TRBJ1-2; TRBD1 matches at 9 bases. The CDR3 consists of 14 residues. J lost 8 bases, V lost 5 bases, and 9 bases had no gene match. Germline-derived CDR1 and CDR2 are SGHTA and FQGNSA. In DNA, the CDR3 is TGTGCCAGCAGCGCCGGACAGGGGATCGGGGGCTACACCTTC. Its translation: CASSAGQGIGGYTF.

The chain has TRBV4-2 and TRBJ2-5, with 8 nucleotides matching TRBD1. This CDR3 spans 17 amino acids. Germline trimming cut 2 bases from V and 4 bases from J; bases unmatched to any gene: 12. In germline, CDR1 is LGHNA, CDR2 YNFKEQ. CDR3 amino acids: CASSQKPGQDLGETQYF. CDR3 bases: TGTGCCAGCAGCCAAAAACCGGGACAGGATCTTGGAGAGACCCAGTACTTC.

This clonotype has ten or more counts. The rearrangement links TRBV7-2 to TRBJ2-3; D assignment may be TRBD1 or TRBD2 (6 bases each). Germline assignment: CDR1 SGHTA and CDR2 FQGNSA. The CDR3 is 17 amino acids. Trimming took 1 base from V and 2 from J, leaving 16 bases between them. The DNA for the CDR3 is TGTGCCAGCAGCTTAGATGGGGGGCTGTGGGACACAGATACGCAGTATTTT. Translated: CASSLDGGLWDTDTQYF. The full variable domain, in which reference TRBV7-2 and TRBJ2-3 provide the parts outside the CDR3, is GAGVSQSPSNKVTEKGKDVELRCDPISGHTALYWYRQSLGQGLEFLIYFQGNSAPDKSGLPSDRFSAERTGGSVSTLTIQRTQQEDSAVYLCASSLDGGLWDTDTQYFGPGTRLTVL.

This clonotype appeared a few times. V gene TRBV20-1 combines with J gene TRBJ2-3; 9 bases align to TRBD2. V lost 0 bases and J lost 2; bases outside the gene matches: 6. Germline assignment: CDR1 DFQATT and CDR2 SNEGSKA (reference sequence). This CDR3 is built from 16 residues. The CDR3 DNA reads TGCAGTGCTAGAGATCCGGGCGGGGGGGCCACAGATACGCAGTATTTT. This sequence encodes CSARDPGGGATDTQYF.

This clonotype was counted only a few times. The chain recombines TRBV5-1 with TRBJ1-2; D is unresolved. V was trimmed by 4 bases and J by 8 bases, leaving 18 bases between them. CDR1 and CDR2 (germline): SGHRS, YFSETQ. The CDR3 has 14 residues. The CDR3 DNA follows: TGCGCCAGCAGCCCGGACGGAGGTTTTTGGGGCTACACCTTC. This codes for CASSPDGGFWGYTF.

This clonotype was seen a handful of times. CDR3 in DNA: TGTGCCTTCACCCGGGACACTTGGGACTACGAGCAGTACTTC. Protein sequence: CAFTRDTWDYEQYF. V is TRBV30 and J is TRBJ2-7, with D tentatively TRBD1 (6 bases). This CDR3 contains 14 residues. Germline V gene sequence: CDR1 GTSNPN, CDR2 SVGIG (reference sequence). The germline V and J ends were trimmed by 7 bases and 3 bases, with 19 bases remaining between them.

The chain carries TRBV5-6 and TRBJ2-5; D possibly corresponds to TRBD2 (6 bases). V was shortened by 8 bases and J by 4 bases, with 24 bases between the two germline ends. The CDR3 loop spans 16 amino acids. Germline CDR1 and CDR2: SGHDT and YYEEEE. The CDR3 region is CASRAGSAGLGETQYF. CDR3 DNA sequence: TGTGCCAGTCGTGCGGGATCGGCAGGGCTCGGAGAGACCCAGTACTTC.

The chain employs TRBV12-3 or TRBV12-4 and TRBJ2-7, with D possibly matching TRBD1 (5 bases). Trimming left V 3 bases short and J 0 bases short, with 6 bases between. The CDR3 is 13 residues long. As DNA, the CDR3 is TGTGCCAGCAGTTTCGACAGCTCCTACGAGCAGTACTTC. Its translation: CASSFDSSYEQYF.

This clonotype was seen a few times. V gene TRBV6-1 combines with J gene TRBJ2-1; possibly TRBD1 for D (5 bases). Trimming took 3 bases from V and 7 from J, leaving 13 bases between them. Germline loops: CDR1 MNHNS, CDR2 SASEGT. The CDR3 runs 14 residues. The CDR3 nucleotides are TGTGCCAGCAGTGACACGACAGTGGTTAATGAGCAGTTCTTC. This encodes CASSDTTVVNEQFF.

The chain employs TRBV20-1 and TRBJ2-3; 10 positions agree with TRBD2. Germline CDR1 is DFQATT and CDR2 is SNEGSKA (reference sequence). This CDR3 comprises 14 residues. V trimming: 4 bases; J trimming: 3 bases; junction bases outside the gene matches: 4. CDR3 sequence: CSATGTSVTDTQYF. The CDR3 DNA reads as TGCAGTGCTACCGGGACTAGCGTTACAGATACGCAGTATTTT.

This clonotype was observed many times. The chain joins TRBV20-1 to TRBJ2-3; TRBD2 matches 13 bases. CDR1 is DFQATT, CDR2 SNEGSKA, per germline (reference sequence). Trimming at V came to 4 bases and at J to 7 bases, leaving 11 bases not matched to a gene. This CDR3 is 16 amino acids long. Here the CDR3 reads CSAIRLAGGRMHTQYF. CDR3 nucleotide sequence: TGCAGTGCTATCCGACTAGCGGGAGGCCGAATGCATACGCAGTATTTT.

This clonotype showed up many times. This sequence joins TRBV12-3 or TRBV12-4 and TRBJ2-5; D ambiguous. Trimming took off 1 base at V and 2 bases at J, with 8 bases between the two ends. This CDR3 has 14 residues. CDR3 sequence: CASSLVTLQETQYF. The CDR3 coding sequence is TGTGCCAGCAGTTTAGTAACTTTACAAGAGACCCAGTACTTC.

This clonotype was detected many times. The CDR3 loop reads CASTPRSSGNVRSSYNEQFF. The DNA of the CDR3 is TGCGCCAGCACCCCCCGGTCTAGCGGGAATGTGAGGAGCTCCTACAATGAGCAGTTCTTC. This chain joins TRBV10-2 and TRBJ2-1, with TRBD2 matching over 9 bases. The CDR3 runs 20 residues. From germline, CDR1 is WSHSY and CDR2 SAAADI. The V gene end was trimmed by 7 bases and the J gene end by 0 bases; junction bases not matched to a gene: 19.